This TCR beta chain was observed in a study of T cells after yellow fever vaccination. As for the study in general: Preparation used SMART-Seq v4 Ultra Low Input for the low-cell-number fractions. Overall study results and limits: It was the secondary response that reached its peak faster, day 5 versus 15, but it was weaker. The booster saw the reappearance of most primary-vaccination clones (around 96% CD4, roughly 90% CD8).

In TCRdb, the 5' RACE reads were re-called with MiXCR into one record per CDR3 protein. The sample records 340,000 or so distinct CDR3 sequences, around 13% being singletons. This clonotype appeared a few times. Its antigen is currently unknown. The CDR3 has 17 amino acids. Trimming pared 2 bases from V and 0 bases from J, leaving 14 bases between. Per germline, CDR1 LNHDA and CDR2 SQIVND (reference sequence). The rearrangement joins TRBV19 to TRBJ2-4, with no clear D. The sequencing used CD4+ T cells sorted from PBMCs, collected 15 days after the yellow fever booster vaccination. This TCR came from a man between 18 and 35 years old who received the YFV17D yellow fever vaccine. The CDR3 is CASSIPAAIIAKNIQYF. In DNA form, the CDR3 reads TGTGCCAGTAGTATACCCGCAGCGATAATAGCCAAAAACATTCAGTACTTC.